The sequence of this T cell receptor beta chain was determined in a study of cytomegalovirus exposure and HLA in healthy donors. The repertoire was sequenced with immunoSEQ multiplex PCR; TCRdb's copy has only in-frame clones and lacks some. The sample holds just under 65,000 clones, roughly 94% seen once. CDR1 and CDR2 from the germline V gene are MNHNY and SVGAGI (reference sequence). The V and J ends lost 1 base and 4 bases, in that order; junction bases with no gene match: 6. The CDR3 runs to 15 residues. Study outcomes and limitations: In the 95 to 150 validation repertoires, 85% to 95% of cluster scores exceeded 0, per a later analysis. The study listed 150 to 200 cytomegalovirus-associated TCR beta chains.

Only one count was recorded for this clone. Its antigen is as yet unknown. The J gene is TRBJ2-7, the V gene TRBV6-6; 8 nucleotides align to TRBD1. Sequences were obtained from PBMCs. The receptor was isolated from a woman aged 18-35 years in good health and CMV-seropositive. CDR3 coding DNA: TGTGCCAGCAGTTACTTAGGACAGGGTTGGTACGAGCAGTACTTC. Its protein is CASSYLGQGWYEQYF.